The rows below give T cell receptor beta chains drawn from one sample of a study of blood T cell repertoires in COVID-19. TCRdb's table, derived via immunoSEQ multiplex PCR, lists solely in-frame clones and lacks some. The profile shows about 60,000 clones, about four fifths of them singletons. The sequenced sample was peripheral blood. The receptor source for this set is a human donor in a cohort sampled during active COVID-19. The CDR3 runs from the conserved cysteine through the conserved F or W. Fields, in order: J gene, D gene, clone size, V gene, CDR3 length, CDR3 DNA, CDR3 protein. The D gene is left open where the match is weak. Size tells how often a clone was seen (once, few, many) or the class of an expanded clone, and some rows leave it out.

>TRBJ2-1|.|many|TRBV7-9|13
TGTGCCAGCAGCTTAGAGGGGCGCCCTGAGCAGTTCTTC
CASSLEGRPEQFF
>TRBJ1-1|.|once|TRBV7-2|16
TGTGCCAGCAGCCTACGTCAGGGTATGAAACGGACTGAAGCTTTCTTT
CASSLRQGMKRTEAFF
>TRBJ2-2|TRBD2|.|TRBV5-4|14
TGTGCCAGCAGCAGGGACTATCCCACCGGGGAGCTGTTTTTT
CASSRDYPTGELFF
>TRBJ2-3|TRBD2|.|TRBV19|14
TGTGCCAGTAGTACGGGGGGGCCCTTAAATACGCAGTATTTT
CASSTGGPLNTQYF
>TRBJ2-3|TRBD1|.|TRBV5-4|15
TGTGCCAGCAGCCCGACCGGGACAGCAGGAGATACGCAGTATTTT
CASSPTGTAGDTQYF
>TRBJ1-4|.|.|TRBV2|16
TGTGCCAGCAGTGTGGGGGGAGCAGCAACTAATGAAAAACTGTTTTTT
CASSVGGAATNEKLFF
>TRBJ2-7|TRBD2|.|TRBV9|15
TGTGCCAGCAGCGTAGCGGCGGGGAGGGTCTACGAGCAGTACTTC
CASSVAAGRVYEQYF
>TRBJ2-1|TRBD2|.|TRBV19|16
TGTGCCAGTAGTATATATCCTAGCGGGACCTACAATGAGCAGTTCTTC
CASSIYPSGTYNEQFF
>TRBJ2-3|.|few|TRBV6-6|15
TGTGCCAGCAGTTACCCGGAGGGACGGACAGATACGCAGTATTTT
CASSYPEGRTDTQYF
>TRBJ1-1|.|.|TRBV10-1|14
TGCGCCAGCAGTGAGTACAGGGTGGACACTGAAGCTTTCTTT
CASSEYRVDTEAFF
>TRBJ2-6|TRBD2|few|TRBV7-8|18
TGTGCCAGCAGCCACCTGGACGGGGGGGCGTCTGGGGCCAACGTCCTGACTTTC
CASSHLDGGASGANVLTF
>TRBJ2-2|TRBD1|.|TRBV5-1|14
TGCGCCAGCAGCTCTGACAGGGGGGCCGGGGAGCTGTTTTTT
CASSSDRGAGELFF
>TRBJ1-1|.|.|TRBV28|12
TGTGCCAGCAGTTTCGGGGTTGGGGAAGCTTTCTTT
CASSFGVGEAFF
>TRBJ1-2|TRBD1|.|TRBV7-2|15
TGTGCCAGCAGCCCACCCGGGGGACAGGGGTTGGGCTACACCTTC
CASSPPGGQGLGYTF
>TRBJ2-3|TRBD2|once|TRBV9|17
TGTGCCAGCAGCTTCGGACTAGCGGGGGGGCACACAGATACGCAGTATTTT
CASSFGLAGGHTDTQYF
>TRBJ2-4|TRBD2|.|TRBV5-1|13
TGCGCCAGCAGCCCCGGGGGGGGTGACATTCAGTACTTC
CASSPGGGDIQYF
>TRBJ2-3|TRBD2|once|TRBV11-3|16
TGTGCCAGCAGCTTAGGAGGAGCGGGGCGGACAGATACGCAGTATTTT
CASSLGGAGRTDTQYF
>TRBJ2-7|TRBD1|.|TRBV19|13
TGTGCCAGTAGTCCGACAGGGGGCTACGAGCAGTACTTC
CASSPTGGYEQYF
>TRBJ1-2|.|.|TRBV3-1/TRBV3-2|13
TGTGCCAGCAGCCAAGACGGACTGAGGGGCTACACCTTC
CASSQDGLRGYTF
>TRBJ1-2|TRBD1|few|TRBV10-3|14
TGTGCCATCAGTGAGTCCGGGACAGGTTCAGGCTACACCTTC
CAISESGTGSGYTF
>TRBJ1-1|.|few|TRBV19|15
TGTGCCAGTAGACTTCAGGACAGCCAGAACACTGAAGCTTTCTTT
CASRLQDSQNTEAFF
>TRBJ2-3|TRBD1|.|TRBV2|14
TGTGCCAAGTCGGACAGGGCGGGCACAGATACGCAGTATTTT
CAKSDRAGTDTQYF
>TRBJ2-3|.|.|TRBV2|13
TGTGCCAGCAGTGAAACGACAGCGGATACGCAGTATTTT
CASSETTADTQYF
>TRBJ1-5|.|.|TRBV6-1|13
TGTGCCAGCAGTGAAACCCCGAGACAGCCCCAGCATTTT
CASSETPRQPQHF
>TRBJ2-2|.|.|TRBV11-2|15
TGTGCCAGCAGCTGGGACTTCCTAGACACCGGGGAGCTGTTTTTT
CASSWDFLDTGELFF
>TRBJ2-5|.|.|TRBV7-9|17
TGTGCCAGCAGCTTAGGTTTTAGTGGGCTGGGAGTTGAGACCCAGTACTTC
CASSLGFSGLGVETQYF
>TRBJ2-5|TRBD2|.|TRBV7-9|17
TGTGCCAGCAGCCCCCAGGATAGCGGGAGAGTCCGGGAGACCCAGTACTTC
CASSPQDSGRVRETQYF
>TRBJ1-2|.|.|TRBV29-1|13
TGCAGCGTTGCGAGAGCGGGGGGCGCGGGCTACACCTTC
CSVARAGGAGYTF
>TRBJ1-6|TRBD1|once|TRBV7-2|15
TGTGCCAGCAGCTTAGGACAGGGTGGGGAATCACCCCTCCACTTT
CASSLGQGGESPLHF
>TRBJ2-1|TRBD2|.|TRBV23-1|15
TGCGCCAGCAGTCTAGCGGGAGTAAGGAAGGATGAGCAGTTCTTC
CASSLAGVRKDEQFF
>TRBJ2-3|TRBD2|.|TRBV19|16
TGTGCCAGTAGTATTAGCGGGGGCACTAGCACAGATACGCAGTATTTT
CASSISGGTSTDTQYF
>TRBJ2-1|.|.|TRBV23-1|15
TGCGCCAGCAGTCAATCTCGAGGGTTGGTGGGTGAGCAGTTCTTC
CASSQSRGLVGEQFF
>TRBJ1-2|.|.|TRBV6-5|15
TGTGCCAGCAGTTTATCCATCGGGACAAACCATGGCTACACCTTC
CASSLSIGTNHGYTF
>TRBJ2-3|TRBD2|.|TRBV5-4|16
TGTGCCAGCAGCAGTCTAGCGGGAAGGGGGGCAGATACGCAGTATTTT
CASSSLAGRGADTQYF
>TRBJ2-1|TRBD1|.|TRBV7-7|16
TGTGCTAGCAGCTTAGAGGGGACAGCGCCCTACAATGAGCAGTTCTTC
CASSLEGTAPYNEQFF
>TRBJ1-1|TRBD1|few|TRBV5-1|15
TGCGCCAGCAGCGTCCAGACAGGGGTAAACACTGAAGCTTTCTTT
CASSVQTGVNTEAFF
>TRBJ2-2|.|once|TRBV7-3|15
TGTGCCAGCAGACCACCCGGGTCCAACACCGGGGAGCTGTTTTTT
CASRPPGSNTGELFF
>TRBJ2-7|.|once|TRBV21-1|17
TGTGCCAGCAGCGCGGGACTAGCGGGAGGGTCTTTCCACGAGCAGTACTTC
CASSAGLAGGSFHEQYF
>TRBJ1-2|.|.|TRBV12-3/TRBV12-4|13
TGTGCCAGCAGTTTAACACAAGACTATGGCTACACCTTC
CASSLTQDYGYTF
>TRBJ2-3|TRBD1|.|TRBV12-3/TRBV12-4|13
TGTGCCAGCAGTCCTACAGGGGCAGATACGCAGTATTTT
CASSPTGADTQYF
>TRBJ2-5|TRBD1|.|TRBV27|15
TGTGCCAGCAGTAGAGGGACAGGGGGTGCGGAGACCCAGTACTTC
CASSRGTGGAETQYF
>TRBJ2-2|.|.|TRBV4-1|15
TGCGCCAGCAGCCCCAGGGTGATGGGCACCGGGGAGCTGTTTTTT
CASSPRVMGTGELFF
>TRBJ2-7|TRBD2|large|TRBV11-2|15
TGTGCCAGCAGCTTAGGTCTAGCGGAGGGTGACGAGCAGTACTTC
CASSLGLAEGDEQYF